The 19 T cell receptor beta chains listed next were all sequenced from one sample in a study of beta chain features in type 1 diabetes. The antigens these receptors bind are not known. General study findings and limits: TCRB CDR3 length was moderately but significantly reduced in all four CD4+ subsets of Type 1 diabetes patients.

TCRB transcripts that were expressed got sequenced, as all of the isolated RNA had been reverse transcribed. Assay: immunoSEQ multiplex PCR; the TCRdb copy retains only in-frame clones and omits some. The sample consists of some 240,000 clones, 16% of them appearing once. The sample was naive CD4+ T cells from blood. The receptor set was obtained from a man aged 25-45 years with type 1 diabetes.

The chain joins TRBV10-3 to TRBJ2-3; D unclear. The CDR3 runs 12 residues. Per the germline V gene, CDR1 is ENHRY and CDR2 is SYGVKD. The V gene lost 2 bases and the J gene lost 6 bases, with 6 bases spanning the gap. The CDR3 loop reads CAISEGLDTQYF. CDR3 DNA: TGTGCCATCAGTGAGGGATTGGATACGCAGTATTTT.

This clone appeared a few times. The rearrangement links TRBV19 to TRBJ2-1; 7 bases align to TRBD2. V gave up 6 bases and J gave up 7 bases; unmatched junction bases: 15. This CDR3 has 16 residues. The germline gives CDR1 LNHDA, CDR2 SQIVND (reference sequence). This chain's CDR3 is CASSLWVPGGVNEQFF. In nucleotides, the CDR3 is TGTGCCAGTAGCCTGTGGGTCCCGGGAGGAGTAAATGAGCAGTTCTTC.

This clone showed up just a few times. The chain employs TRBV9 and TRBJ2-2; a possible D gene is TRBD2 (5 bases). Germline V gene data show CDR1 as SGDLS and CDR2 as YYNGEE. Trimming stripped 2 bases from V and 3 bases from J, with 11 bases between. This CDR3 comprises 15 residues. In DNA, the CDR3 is TGTGCCAGCAGCGTTAGTAGCGCATACACCGGGGAGCTGTTTTTT. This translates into CASSVSSAYTGELFF.

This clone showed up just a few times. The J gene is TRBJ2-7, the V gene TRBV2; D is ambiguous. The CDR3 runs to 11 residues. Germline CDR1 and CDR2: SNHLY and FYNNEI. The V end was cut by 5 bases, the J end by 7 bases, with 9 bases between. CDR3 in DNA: TGTGCCAGCAGTCCTCTACTAGAGCAGTACTTC. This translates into CASSPLLEQYF.

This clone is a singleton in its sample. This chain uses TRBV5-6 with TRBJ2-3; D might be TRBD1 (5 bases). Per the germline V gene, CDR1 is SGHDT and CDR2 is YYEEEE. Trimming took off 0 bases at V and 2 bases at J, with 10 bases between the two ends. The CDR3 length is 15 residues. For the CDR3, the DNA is TGTGCCAGCAGCTTGGGGGGCTTGGCCACAGATACGCAGTATTTT. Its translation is CASSLGGLATDTQYF. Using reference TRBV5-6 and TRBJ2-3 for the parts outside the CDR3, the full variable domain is DAGVTQSPTHLIKTRGQQVTLRCSPKSGHDTVSWYQQALGQGPQFIFQYYEEEERQRGNFPDRFSGHQFPNYSSELNVNALLLGDSALYLCASSLGGLATDTQYFGPGTRLTVL.

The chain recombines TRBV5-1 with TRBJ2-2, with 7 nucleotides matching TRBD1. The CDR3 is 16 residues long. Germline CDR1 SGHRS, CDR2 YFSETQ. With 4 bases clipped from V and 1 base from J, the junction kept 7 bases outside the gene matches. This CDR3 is CASSDQTGMNTGELFF. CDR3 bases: TGCGCCAGCAGCGATCAGACAGGGATGAACACCGGGGAGCTGTTTTTT. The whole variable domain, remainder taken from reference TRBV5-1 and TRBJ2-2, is KAGVTQTPRYLIKTRGQQVTLSCSPISGHRSVSWYQQTPGQGLQFLFEYFSETQRNKGNFPGRFSGRQFSNSRSEMNVSTLELGDSALYLCASSDQTGMNTGELFFGEGSRLTVL.

In DNA, the CDR3 is TGCAGCGGCAGGACAGGGCCAGGCTACGAGCAGTACTTC. It codes for CSGRTGPGYEQYF. The chain links TRBV29-1 to TRBJ2-7, with 8 bases aligning to TRBD1. The CDR3 is made up of 13 amino acids. Per the germline V gene, CDR1 is SQVTM and CDR2 is ANQGSEA. The V and J ends lost 7 bases and 3 bases, in that order; junction bases with no gene match: 8.

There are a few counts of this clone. In DNA, the CDR3 is TGCAGCGTTGAAACGGCGGGGACCCAGTACTTC. It translates to CSVETAGTQYF. The V and J genes are TRBV29-1 and TRBJ2-5; D is possibly TRBD2 (5 bases). V was cut by 2 bases and J by 7 bases, with 8 bases left in between. The CDR3 spans 11 residues. Germline CDR1 is SQVTM and CDR2 is ANQGSEA.

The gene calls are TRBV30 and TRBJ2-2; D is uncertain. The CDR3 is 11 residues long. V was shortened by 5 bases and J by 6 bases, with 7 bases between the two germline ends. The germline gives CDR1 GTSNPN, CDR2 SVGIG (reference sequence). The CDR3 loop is CAWSSAGELFF. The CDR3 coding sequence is TGTGCCTGGTCAAGCGCCGGGGAGCTGTTTTTT.

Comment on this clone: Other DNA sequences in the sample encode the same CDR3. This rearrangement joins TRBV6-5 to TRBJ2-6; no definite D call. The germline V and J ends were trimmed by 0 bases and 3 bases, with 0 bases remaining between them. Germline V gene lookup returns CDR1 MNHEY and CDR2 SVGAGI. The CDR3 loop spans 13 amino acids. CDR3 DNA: TGTGCCAGCAGTTACTCTGGGGCCAACGTCCTGACTTTC. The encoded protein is CASSYSGANVLTF.

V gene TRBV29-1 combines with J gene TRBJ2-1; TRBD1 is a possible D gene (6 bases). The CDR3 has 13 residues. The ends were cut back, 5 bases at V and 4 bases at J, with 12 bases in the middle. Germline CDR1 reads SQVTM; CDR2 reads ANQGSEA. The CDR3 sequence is CSVCGQLYNEQFF. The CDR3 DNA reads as TGCAGCGTTTGTGGACAGTTATACAATGAGCAGTTCTTC.

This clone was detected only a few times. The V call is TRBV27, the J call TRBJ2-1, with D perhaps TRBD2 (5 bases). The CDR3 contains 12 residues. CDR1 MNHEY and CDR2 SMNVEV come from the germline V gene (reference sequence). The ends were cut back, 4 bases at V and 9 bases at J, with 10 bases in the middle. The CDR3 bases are TGTGCCAGCAGTTCCACAAGCGGTGAGCAGTTCTTC. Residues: CASSSTSGEQFF.

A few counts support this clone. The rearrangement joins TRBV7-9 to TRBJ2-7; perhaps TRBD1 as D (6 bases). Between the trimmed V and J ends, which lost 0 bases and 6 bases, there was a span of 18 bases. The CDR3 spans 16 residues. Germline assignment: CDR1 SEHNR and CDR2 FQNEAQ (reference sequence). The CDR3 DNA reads TGTGCCAGCAGCTTAGCGCCGGGCAGGGGAGAGGCCGAGCAGTACTTC. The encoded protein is CASSLAPGRGEAEQYF.

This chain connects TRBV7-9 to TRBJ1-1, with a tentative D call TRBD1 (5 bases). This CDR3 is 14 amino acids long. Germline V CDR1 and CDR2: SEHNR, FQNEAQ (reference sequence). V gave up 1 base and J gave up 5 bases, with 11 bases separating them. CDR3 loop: CASSLVRDLTEAFF. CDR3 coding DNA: TGTGCCAGCAGCTTAGTCAGGGACTTGACTGAAGCTTTCTTT.

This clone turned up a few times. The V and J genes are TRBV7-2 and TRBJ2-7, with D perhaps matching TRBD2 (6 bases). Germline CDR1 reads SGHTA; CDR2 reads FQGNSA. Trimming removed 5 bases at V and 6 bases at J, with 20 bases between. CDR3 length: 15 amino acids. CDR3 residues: CASSLRRAGTGEQYF. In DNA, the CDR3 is TGTGCCAGCAGCCTACGCCGAGCGGGTACGGGCGAGCAGTACTTC.

In DNA, the CDR3 is TGTGCCACCAGGGGACAGGGGAACAATCAGCCCCAGCATTTT. Residues: CATRGQGNNQPQHF. The chain carries TRBV15 and TRBJ1-5; 10 bases are shared with TRBD1. Germline V gene sequence: CDR1 LNHNV, CDR2 YYDKDF (reference sequence). V shed 6 bases, J shed 3 bases, and the junction held 2 bases outside the gene matches. The CDR3 has 14 amino acids.

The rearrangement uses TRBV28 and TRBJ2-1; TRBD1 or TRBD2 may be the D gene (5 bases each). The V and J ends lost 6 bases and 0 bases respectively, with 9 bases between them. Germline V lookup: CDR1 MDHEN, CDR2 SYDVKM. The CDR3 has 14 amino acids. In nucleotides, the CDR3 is TGTGCCAGCAGAAGGGGACGCTCCTACAATGAGCAGTTCTTC. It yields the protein CASRRGRSYNEQFF.

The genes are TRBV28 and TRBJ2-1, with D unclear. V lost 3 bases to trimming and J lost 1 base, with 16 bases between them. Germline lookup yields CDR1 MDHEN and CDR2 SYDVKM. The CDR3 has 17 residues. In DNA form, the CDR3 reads TGTGCCAGCAGTTTTGCCCCACGGTATTGGTCCTACAATGAGCAGTTCTTC. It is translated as CASSFAPRYWSYNEQFF.

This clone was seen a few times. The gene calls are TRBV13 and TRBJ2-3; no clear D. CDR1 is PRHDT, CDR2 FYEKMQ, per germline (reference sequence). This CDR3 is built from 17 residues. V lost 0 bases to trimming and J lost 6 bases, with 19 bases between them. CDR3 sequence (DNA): TGTGCCAGCAGCTTAGGGTCCGGCGGTCGCCACATCGATACGCAGTATTTT. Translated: CASSLGSGGRHIDTQYF.